Below are 23 T cell receptor beta chains sequenced from a single sample in a study of T cell changes during pregnancy in multiple sclerosis. Only in-frame clones appear in the TCRdb table, and some are missing; sequencing was by immunoSEQ multiplex PCR. This sample has just under 95,000 clones, with around 92% found just once. The specimen was peripheral blood, collected in the first trimester of pregnancy. All receptors come from a female donor with multiple sclerosis, enrolled in a pregnancy study.

The chain combines TRBV6-6 with TRBJ2-5; no reliable D call. CDR1 MNHNY and CDR2 SVGAGI come from the germline V gene (reference sequence). Between the trimmed V and J ends, which lost 4 bases and 2 bases, there was a span of 8 bases. The CDR3 totals 13 residues. The DNA of the CDR3 is TGTGCCAGCAGTTCATCCCCACAAGAGACCCAGTACTTC. It yields the protein CASSSSPQETQYF.

The chain carries TRBV19 and TRBJ1-2; D gene ambiguous. This CDR3 has 12 residues. The germline gives CDR1 LNHDA, CDR2 SQIVND (reference sequence). V gave up 7 bases and J gave up 4 bases, with 10 bases separating them. The CDR3 nucleotides are TGTGCCAGTACGGCAGGCCCCTATGGCTACACCTTC. Translation gives CASTAGPYGYTF.

The rearrangement links TRBV7-8 to TRBJ2-5; 7 bases fit TRBD2. CDR1 SGHVS and CDR2 FQNEAQ come from the germline V gene. J gave up 5 bases and V 4 bases, and 25 bases lay outside the gene matches. CDR3 size: 20 residues. The CDR3 DNA reads TGTGCCAGCAGCTCCTCTTGGGAGTTAATCGGGGGAGGGCGTGGGGAGACCCAGTACTTC. Its protein is CASSSSWELIGGGRGETQYF.

The CDR3 bases are TGTGCCAGCAGTCCCCGGACAGGGTATGGCTACACCTTC. This gives the protein CASSPRTGYGYTF. This sequence joins TRBV27 and TRBJ1-2; 8 bases agree with TRBD1. The CDR3 consists of 13 residues. V lost 5 bases to trimming and J lost 5 bases; unmatched junction nucleotides: 4. The germline gives CDR1 MNHEY, CDR2 SMNVEV (reference sequence).

This sequence joins TRBV9 and TRBJ2-3; D perhaps matches TRBD1 (5 bases). This CDR3 has 13 residues. The ends were cut back, 0 bases at V and 4 bases at J, with 6 bases in the middle. Germline CDR1 SGDLS, CDR2 YYNGEE. Here the CDR3 DNA reads TGTGCCAGCAGCGTAGTAGGGGCAGATACGCAGTATTTT. It yields the protein CASSVVGADTQYF.

The chain combines TRBV30 with TRBJ2-7, with D maybe TRBD2 (7 bases). The CDR3 length is 13 residues. Germline V CDR1 and CDR2: GTSNPN, SVGIG (reference sequence). Trimming removed 0 bases from V and 10 bases from J, with 16 bases in between. CDR3 bases: TGTGCCTGGAGTGTACGTGGGGCGGGGGCTCAGTACTTC. Amino acids: CAWSVRGAGAQYF.

This clone occurred once. CDR3 nucleotides: TGTGCAAGTCGCTTAGCGCCGGGACAGGGAAAAAACTCTGGGGCCAACGTCCTGACTTTC. Protein: CASRLAPGQGKNSGANVLTF. This chain uses TRBV12-2 with TRBJ2-6; the listed D gene, TRBD1, was not tested against the DNA. TRBV12-2 is a pseudogene segment. The CDR3 consists of 20 residues.

The chain links TRBV5-1 to TRBJ1-4; D may be TRBD1 (6 bases). The V gene lost 3 bases and the J gene lost 8 bases, with 17 bases spanning the gap. Germline loops: CDR1 SGHRS, CDR2 YFSETQ. CDR3 length: 15 amino acids. The CDR3 sequence is CASSCRSEGEEKLFF. The CDR3 DNA is TGCGCCAGCAGCTGCAGATCAGAGGGGGAAGAAAAACTGTTTTTT.

The V gene is TRBV18, the J gene TRBJ2-7; D is unresolved. V was shortened by 2 bases and J by 5 bases, with 13 bases between the two germline ends. CDR1 KGHSH and CDR2 LQKENI come from the germline V gene. This CDR3 region has 14 residues. This chain's CDR3 is CASSPARAFHEQYF. The DNA for the CDR3 is TGTGCCAGCTCACCAGCAAGAGCTTTCCACGAGCAGTACTTC.

The sample holds a few counts of this clone. The chain is built from TRBV7-9 and TRBJ1-1, with a possible D match to TRBD1 (5 bases). Germline lookup yields CDR1 SEHNR and CDR2 FQNEAQ (reference sequence). V was cut by 3 bases and J by 2 bases, with 7 bases left in between. The length of the CDR3 is 13 residues. The CDR3 nucleotides are TGTGCCAGCAGCTTGGGGACTAACACTGAAGCTTTCTTT. It codes for CASSLGTNTEAFF.

V gene TRBV10-3 combines with J gene TRBJ2-5; the match to TRBD1 covers 7 bases. CDR3 length equals 16 residues. Germline CDR1 is ENHRY and CDR2 is SYGVKD. With 6 bases clipped from V and 4 bases from J, the junction kept 14 bases outside the gene matches. CDR3 nucleotides: TGTGCCATCAGCGAGGGACAGAAGCTTTTGGGAGAGACCCAGTACTTC. Encoded protein: CAISEGQKLLGETQYF.

This sequence joins TRBV6-5 and TRBJ2-2; no clear D. The CDR3 consists of 14 residues. The V end lost 6 bases, the J end lost 3 bases, and 11 bases lay between the germline ends. CDR1 and CDR2 (germline): MNHEY, SVGAGI. The CDR3 spells CASSSNGDTGELFF. DNA for the CDR3: TGTGCCAGCAGCTCTAATGGAGACACCGGGGAGCTGTTTTTT.

This clone occurred once. The chain has TRBV5-4 and TRBJ2-7, with TRBD1 identical over 9 bases. Germline trimming cut 4 bases from V and 9 bases from J; bases unmatched to any gene: 17. This CDR3 is 16 amino acids long. Germline V gene data show CDR1 as SGHNT and CDR2 as YYREEE (reference sequence). The CDR3 protein is CASSEILGQGKAGQYF. Here the CDR3 DNA reads TGTGCCAGCAGCGAAATACTGGGACAGGGTAAAGCGGGGCAGTACTTC.

This rearrangement joins TRBV28 to TRBJ1-2; D may be TRBD1 (5 bases). Germline V gives CDR1 MDHEN, CDR2 SYDVKM. CDR3 length: 14 residues. V lost 3 bases and J lost 7, with 15 bases in between. The chain's CDR3 is CASSFSGLESGYTF. For the CDR3, the DNA is TGTGCCAGCAGTTTTTCAGGGTTGGAGAGTGGCTACACCTTC.

The V and J genes are TRBV11-1 and TRBJ2-7, with 10 bases aligning to TRBD2. V was pared by 2 bases and J by 3 bases, with 7 bases of the junction left unmatched. The V gene's germline CDR1 is SGHAT and CDR2 FQDESV (reference sequence). The CDR3 consists of 16 residues. Written as DNA, the CDR3 is TGTGCCAGCAGCTTACTAGCGGGAGATTTGGTCTACGAGCAGTACTTC. Amino acid sequence: CASSLLAGDLVYEQYF.

V gene TRBV12-5 combines with J gene TRBJ1-2, with D perhaps TRBD1 (6 bases). Germline values: CDR1 LGHNT, CDR2 FRNRAP. This CDR3 contains 14 residues. The V end was cut by 1 base, the J end by 4 bases, with 10 bases between. For the CDR3, the DNA is TGTGCTAGTGGTTTGGCCGCCAGGGGCTATGGCTACACCTTC. Protein sequence: CASGLAARGYGYTF. Together with reference TRBV12-5 and TRBJ1-2, the CDR3 gives the full variable domain: DARVTQTPRHKVTEMGQEVTMRCQPILGHNTVFWYRQTMMQGLELLAYFRNRAPLDDSGMPKDRFSAEMPDATLATLKIQPSEPRDSAVYFCASGLAARGYGYTFGSGTRLTVV.

The chain uses TRBV27 and TRBJ2-5; D not resolved. Trimming removed 4 bases at V and 3 bases at J, with 12 bases between. The germline CDR1 and CDR2 sequences are MNHEY and SMNVEV (reference sequence). The CDR3 spans 14 residues. The CDR3 DNA reads as TGTGCCAGCAGTTCCGCGCCCCTTGAAGAGACCCAGTACTTC. Encoded protein: CASSSAPLEETQYF.

This chain links TRBV28 with TRBJ1-2; tentatively, D is TRBD1 (5 bases). Germline-derived CDR1 and CDR2 are MDHEN and SYDVKM. CDR3 length equals 14 residues. The V and J ends lost 3 bases and 4 bases respectively, with 12 bases between them. CDR3 sequence: CASSLGGSLYGYTF. CDR3 nucleotide sequence: TGTGCCAGCAGTTTGGGGGGGTCTCTCTATGGCTACACCTTC.

The CDR3 spells CASSSGQGVFYEQYF. The CDR3, as DNA: TGTGCCAGCAGCTCCGGACAGGGGGTGTTCTACGAGCAGTACTTC. The chain links TRBV7-9 to TRBJ2-7; 10 bases are a match to TRBD1. This CDR3 comprises 15 residues. The V segment lost 4 bases and the J segment 3 bases; nucleotides outside the gene matches: 6. Looked up from germline, CDR1 is SEHNR and CDR2 is FQNEAQ (reference sequence). The variable domain in full, completed from reference TRBV7-9 and TRBJ2-7, reads DTGVSQNPRHKITKRGQNVTFRCDPISEHNRLYWYRQTLGQGPEFLTYFQNEAQLEKSRLLSDRFSAERPKGSFSTLEIQRTEQGDSAMYLCASSSGQGVFYEQYFGPGTRLTVT.

This chain uses TRBV28 with TRBJ1-1, with a possible D match to TRBD1 (5 bases). With 8 bases removed from V and 4 bases from J, the gap between germline ends came to 11 bases. This CDR3 region has 12 residues. Per the germline V gene, CDR1 is MDHEN and CDR2 is SYDVKM. The CDR3 DNA follows: TGTGCCAGCCTCTGGGGGGGCACTGAAGCTTTCTTT. Protein sequence: CASLWGGTEAFF. The full variable domain, in which reference TRBV28 and TRBJ1-1 provide the parts outside the CDR3, is DVKVTQSSRYLVKRTGEKVFLECVQDMDHENMFWYRQDPGLGLRLIYFSYDVKMKEKGDIPEGYSVSREKKERFSLILESASTNQTSMYLCASLWGGTEAFFGQGTRLTVV.

The J gene is TRBJ2-1, the V gene TRBV2, with 7 nucleotides matching TRBD2. From germline, CDR1 is SNHLY and CDR2 FYNNEI. V shed 5 bases and J 4 bases; nucleotides not matched to a gene: 11. The CDR3 covers 16 residues. Here the CDR3 reads CASSSGTPDTYNEQFF. The DNA for the CDR3 is TGTGCCAGCAGTAGCGGGACCCCTGACACTTACAATGAGCAGTTCTTC.

V is TRBV28 and J is TRBJ1-2; 10 positions agree with TRBD1. The CDR3 is made up of 15 amino acids. V lost 7 bases, J lost 5 bases, and 10 bases stayed unmatched. Germline loops: CDR1 MDHEN, CDR2 SYDVKM. The CDR3 DNA is TGTGCCAGCACCGTGGGGACAGGGGAAAGATATGGCTACACCTTC. As protein: CASTVGTGERYGYTF.

This sequence joins TRBV7-2 and TRBJ2-7; TRBD2 matches at 11 bases. The trim removed 5 bases at V and 0 bases at J, leaving 9 bases unmatched. CDR3 length: 17 residues. The germline V gene encodes CDR1 SGHTA and CDR2 FQGNSA. CDR3 region: CASSPSLAGAFSYEQYF. In nucleotides, the CDR3 is TGTGCCAGCAGCCCCTCACTAGCGGGGGCTTTCTCCTACGAGCAGTACTTC.